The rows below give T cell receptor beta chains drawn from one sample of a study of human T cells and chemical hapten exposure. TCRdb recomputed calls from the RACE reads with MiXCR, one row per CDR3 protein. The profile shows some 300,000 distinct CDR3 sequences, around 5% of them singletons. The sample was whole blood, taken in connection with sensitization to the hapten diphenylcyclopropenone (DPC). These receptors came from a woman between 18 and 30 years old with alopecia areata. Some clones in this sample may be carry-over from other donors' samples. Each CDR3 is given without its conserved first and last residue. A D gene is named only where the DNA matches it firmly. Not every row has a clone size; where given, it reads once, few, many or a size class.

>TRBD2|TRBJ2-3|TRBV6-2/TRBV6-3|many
ASRAGGSTDTQY
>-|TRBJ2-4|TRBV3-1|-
ASSQEGAGDTLLAKNIQY
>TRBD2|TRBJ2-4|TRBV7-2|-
ASSRRPGSASGRAWNIQY
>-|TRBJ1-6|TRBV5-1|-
ASSFRQNNSPLH
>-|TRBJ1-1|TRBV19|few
ASHPGSVYMNTEAF
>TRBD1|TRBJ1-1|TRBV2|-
ASSEEQGGHTEAF
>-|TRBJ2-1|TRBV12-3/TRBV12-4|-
ASSLSPSNNEQF
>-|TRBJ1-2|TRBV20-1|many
SAKATDTNYGYT
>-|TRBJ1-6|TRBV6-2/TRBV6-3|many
ASIFRGGWNSPLH
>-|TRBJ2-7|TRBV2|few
ASRGDPLAWEQY
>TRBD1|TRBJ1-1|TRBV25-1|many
ASSEYWDSDSEAF
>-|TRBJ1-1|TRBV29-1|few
SVEVRGRGTEAF
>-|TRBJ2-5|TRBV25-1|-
ASSGPWGAQY
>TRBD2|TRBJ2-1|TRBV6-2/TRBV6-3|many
AVRLAVGNEQF
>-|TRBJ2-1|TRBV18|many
ASSPNGRDGHNEQF
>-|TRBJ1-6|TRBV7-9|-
ASTVGVIDSPLH
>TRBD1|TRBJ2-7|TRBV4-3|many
ASSLLQGEVYEQY
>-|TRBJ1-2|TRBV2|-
ASSELDPDRDGYT
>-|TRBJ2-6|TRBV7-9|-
AREGDISGANVLT
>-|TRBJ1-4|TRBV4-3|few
ASSQDRVVGANEKLF
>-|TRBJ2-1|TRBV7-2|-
ASSLVLSPYNEQF
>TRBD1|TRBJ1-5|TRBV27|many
ASAGQGALQPQH
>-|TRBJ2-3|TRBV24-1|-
ATSDTGGLTDTQY
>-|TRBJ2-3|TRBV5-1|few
ASSLGEQGQASTDTQY
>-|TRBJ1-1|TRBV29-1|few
SATSWGGRTEAF
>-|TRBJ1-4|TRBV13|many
ASSLGMDRFEKLF
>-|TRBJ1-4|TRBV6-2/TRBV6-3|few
ASRHTGTGNEKLF
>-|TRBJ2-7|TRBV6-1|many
ASSEVPGVGEQY
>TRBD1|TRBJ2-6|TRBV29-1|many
SVRQGQGTSGANVLT
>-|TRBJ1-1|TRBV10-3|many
AISEEWEGTEAF
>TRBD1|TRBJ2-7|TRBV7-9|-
ASSRDRGGSYEQY
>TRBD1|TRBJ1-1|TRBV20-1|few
SARDLKLTGTETGTEAF
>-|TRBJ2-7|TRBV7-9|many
ASSRHYEQY
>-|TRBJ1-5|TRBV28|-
ASSLLGGTSQPQH
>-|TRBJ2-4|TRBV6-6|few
ASRDQPAKNIQY
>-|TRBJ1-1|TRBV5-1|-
ASSLNSQNTEAF
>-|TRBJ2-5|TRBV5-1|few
ASSRIPGHQAYETQY